Listed here are 11 T cell receptor beta chains from one sample, sequenced in a study of shared clonotypes between healthy human individuals. Naive CD8 cells lacked CD45RO, underwent positive selection for CCR7 and left out terminally differentiated effector memory CD45RA+ cells. Profiled with immunoSEQ multiplex PCR; TCRdb holds only in-frame clones, not every one. Of about 2.2 million clones in the sample, around 93% were seen once. Sequencing input: naive CD8+ T cells from PBMCs. Receptors originate from a man aged 18 to 30 in good health. Some clones in this sample may be carry-over from other donors' samples.

The gene calls are TRBV15 and TRBJ1-5; TRBD1 matches at 11 bases. V trimming: 5 bases; J trimming: 6 bases; junction bases outside the gene matches: 6. From germline, CDR1 is LNHNV and CDR2 YYDKDF (reference sequence). The CDR3 has 15 residues. CDR3 loop: CATSVDRGPTQPQHF. CDR3 nucleotide sequence: TGTGCCACCAGCGTGGACAGGGGGCCCACTCAGCCCCAGCATTTT.

CDR3 amino acids: CASSFRTSGSSYEQYF. The CDR3 DNA is TGTGCCAGCAGTTTTCGGACTAGCGGATCTTCCTACGAGCAGTACTTC. The rearrangement links TRBV28 to TRBJ2-7; 10 bases agree with TRBD2. The V segment lost 3 bases and the J segment 1 base; nucleotides outside the gene matches: 6. The CDR3 has 16 residues. CDR1 and CDR2 from the germline V gene are MDHEN and SYDVKM.

This chain joins TRBV29-1 and TRBJ2-3, with D unresolved. Germline V gives CDR1 SQVTM, CDR2 ANQGSEA. The CDR3 is 15 amino acids. V dropped 0 bases and J dropped 3 bases, with 13 bases sitting between them. For the CDR3, the DNA is TGCAGCGTTGAAGATGTCGGGTCCCGGACAGATACGCAGTATTTT. The encoded protein is CSVEDVGSRTDTQYF.

V is TRBV15 and J is TRBJ1-2, with 7 bases matching TRBD1. The CDR3 consists of 16 residues. Germline values: CDR1 LNHNV, CDR2 YYDKDF (reference sequence). V trimming: 8 bases; J trimming: 6 bases; junction bases outside the gene matches: 18. The chain's CDR3 is CATQLTYIGQEDGYTF. For the CDR3, the DNA is TGTGCCACCCAACTAACGTATATTGGACAGGAGGATGGCTACACCTTC.

The chain couples TRBV27 to TRBJ2-3, with 8 bases identical to TRBD2. Germline CDR1 MNHEY, CDR2 SMNVEV (reference sequence). V gave up 5 bases and J gave up 4 bases; unmatched junction bases: 14. CDR3 length: 17 amino acids. CDR3 sequence reads: CASSPPRWLAGADTQYF. The CDR3 region has the DNA TGTGCCAGCAGTCCACCCCGGTGGCTAGCGGGCGCAGATACGCAGTATTTT.

This clone occurred once. V and J are TRBV2 and TRBJ2-7, with TRBD1 as a possible D gene (5 bases). CDR1 and CDR2 from the germline V gene are SNHLY and FYNNEI. Trimming cost V 6 bases and J 3 bases, with 12 bases left between them. The CDR3 is made up of 13 amino acids. CDR3 residues: CASRGLPFYEQYF. The CDR3 nucleotides read TGTGCCAGCAGGGGGCTACCTTTCTACGAGCAGTACTTC. The entire variable domain, with the rest obtained from reference TRBV2 and TRBJ2-7, is as follows: EPEVTQTPSHQVTQMGQEVILRCVPISNHLYFYWYRQILGQKVEFLVSFYNNEISEKSEIFDDQFSVERPDGSNFTLKIRSTKLEDSAMYFCASRGLPFYEQYFGPGTRLTVT.

The V call is TRBV2, the J call TRBJ2-4; D may be TRBD2 (6 bases). Germline V gene lookup returns CDR1 SNHLY and CDR2 FYNNEI. Trimming took 5 bases from V and 4 from J, leaving 21 bases between them. There are 17 residues in the CDR3. The CDR3 loop reads CASSNSPRGLIKNIQYF. The DNA of the CDR3 is TGTGCCAGCAGTAACAGCCCGCGGGGTCTCATAAAAAACATTCAGTACTTC.

In its sample, this clone was seen once. J is TRBJ2-1 and V is TRBV4-2; 8 positions match TRBD2. The CDR3 covers 17 residues. Germline V gives CDR1 LGHNA, CDR2 YNFKEQ. Trimming cost V 3 bases and J 4 bases; bases outside gene matches: 11. The CDR3 bases are TGTGCCAGCAGCCAGGACCCCCCAGCGGGAGCATACAATGAGCAGTTCTTC. Protein product: CASSQDPPAGAYNEQFF.

The V call is TRBV2, the J call TRBJ2-5, with D maybe TRBD1 (5 bases). Deletions cut 8 bases from V and 2 bases from J, with 15 bases between. Germline V gene data show CDR1 as SNHLY and CDR2 as FYNNEI. The CDR3 consists of 14 residues. The DNA for the CDR3 is TGTGCCAGCGATAAACGGACACCTCAAGAGACCCAGTACTTC. This translates into CASDKRTPQETQYF.

V is TRBV7-9 and J is TRBJ2-7; D is unresolved. The CDR3 spans 16 residues. Germline V gene data show CDR1 as SEHNR and CDR2 as FQNEAQ (reference sequence). With 1 base removed from V and 2 bases from J, the gap between germline ends came to 15 bases. DNA for the CDR3: TGTGCCAGCAGCTTAGGAGACCTAAAGCATCCCTACGAGCAGTACTTC. Protein product: CASSLGDLKHPYEQYF.

Concerning this clone: The sample contains more than one DNA sequence encoding this CDR3. The chain combines TRBV7-9 with TRBJ1-1; possible D gene TRBD1, 5 bases. The CDR3 sequence is 12 residues long. Per the germline V gene, CDR1 is SEHNR and CDR2 is FQNEAQ (reference sequence). The V and J ends lost 4 bases and 5 bases respectively, with 8 bases between them. CDR3 sequence: CASSSGGTEAFF. Written as DNA, the CDR3 is TGTGCCAGCAGCTCCGGGGGAACTGAAGCTTTCTTT.